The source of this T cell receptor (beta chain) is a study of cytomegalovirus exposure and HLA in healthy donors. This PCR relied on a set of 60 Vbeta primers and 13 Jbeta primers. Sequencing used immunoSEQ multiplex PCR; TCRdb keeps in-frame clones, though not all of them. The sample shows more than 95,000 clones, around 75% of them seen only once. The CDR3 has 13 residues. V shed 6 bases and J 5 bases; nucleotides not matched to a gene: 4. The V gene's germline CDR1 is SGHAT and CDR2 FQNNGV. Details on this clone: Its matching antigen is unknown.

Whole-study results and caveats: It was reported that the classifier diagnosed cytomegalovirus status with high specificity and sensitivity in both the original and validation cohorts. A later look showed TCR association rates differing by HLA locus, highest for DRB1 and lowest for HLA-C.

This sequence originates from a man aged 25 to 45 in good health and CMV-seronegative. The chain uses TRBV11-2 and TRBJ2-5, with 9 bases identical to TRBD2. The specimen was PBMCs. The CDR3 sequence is CASSSTSGETQYF. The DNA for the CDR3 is TGTGCCAGCAGTTCCACTAGCGGGGAGACCCAGTACTTC.